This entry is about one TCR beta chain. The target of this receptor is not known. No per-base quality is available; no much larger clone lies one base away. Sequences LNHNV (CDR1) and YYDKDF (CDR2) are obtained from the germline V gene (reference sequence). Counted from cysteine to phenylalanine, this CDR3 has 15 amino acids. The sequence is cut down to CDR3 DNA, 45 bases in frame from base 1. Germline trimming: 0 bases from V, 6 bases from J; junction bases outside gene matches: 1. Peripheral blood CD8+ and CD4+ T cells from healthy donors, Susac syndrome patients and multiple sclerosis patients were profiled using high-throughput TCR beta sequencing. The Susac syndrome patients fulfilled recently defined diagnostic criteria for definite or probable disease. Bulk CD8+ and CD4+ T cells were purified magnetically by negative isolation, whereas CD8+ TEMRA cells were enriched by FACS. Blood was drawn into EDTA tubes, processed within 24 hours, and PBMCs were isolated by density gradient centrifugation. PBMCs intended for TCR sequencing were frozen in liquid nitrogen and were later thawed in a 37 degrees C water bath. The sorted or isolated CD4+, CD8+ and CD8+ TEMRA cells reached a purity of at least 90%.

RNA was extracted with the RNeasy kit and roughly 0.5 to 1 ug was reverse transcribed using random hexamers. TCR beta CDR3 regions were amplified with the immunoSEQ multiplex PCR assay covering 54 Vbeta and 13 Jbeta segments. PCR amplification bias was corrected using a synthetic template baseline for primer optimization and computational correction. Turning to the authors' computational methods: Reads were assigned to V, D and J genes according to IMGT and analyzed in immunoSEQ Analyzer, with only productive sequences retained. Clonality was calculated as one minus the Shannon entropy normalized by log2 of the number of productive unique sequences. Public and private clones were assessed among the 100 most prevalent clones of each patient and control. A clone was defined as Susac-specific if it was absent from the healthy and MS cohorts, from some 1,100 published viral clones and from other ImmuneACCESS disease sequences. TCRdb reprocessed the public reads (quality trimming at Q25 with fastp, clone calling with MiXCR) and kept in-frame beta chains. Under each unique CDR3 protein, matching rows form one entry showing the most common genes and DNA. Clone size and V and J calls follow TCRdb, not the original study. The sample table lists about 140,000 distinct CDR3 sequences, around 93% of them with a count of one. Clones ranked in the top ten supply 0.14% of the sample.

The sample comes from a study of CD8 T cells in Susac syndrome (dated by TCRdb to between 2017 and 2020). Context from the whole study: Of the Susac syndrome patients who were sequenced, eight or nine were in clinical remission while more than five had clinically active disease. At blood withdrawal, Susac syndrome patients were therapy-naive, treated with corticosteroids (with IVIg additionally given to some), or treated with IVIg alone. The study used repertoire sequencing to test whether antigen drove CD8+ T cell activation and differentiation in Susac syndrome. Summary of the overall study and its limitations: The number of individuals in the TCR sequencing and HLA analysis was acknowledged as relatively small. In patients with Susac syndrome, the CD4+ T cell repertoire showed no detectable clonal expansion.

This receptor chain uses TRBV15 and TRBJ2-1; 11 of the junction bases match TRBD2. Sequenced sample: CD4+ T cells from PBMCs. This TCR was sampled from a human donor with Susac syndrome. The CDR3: CATSRDSGGANEQFF. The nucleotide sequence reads TGTGCCACCAGCAGAGATAGCGGGGGGGCCAATGAGCAGTTCTTC.